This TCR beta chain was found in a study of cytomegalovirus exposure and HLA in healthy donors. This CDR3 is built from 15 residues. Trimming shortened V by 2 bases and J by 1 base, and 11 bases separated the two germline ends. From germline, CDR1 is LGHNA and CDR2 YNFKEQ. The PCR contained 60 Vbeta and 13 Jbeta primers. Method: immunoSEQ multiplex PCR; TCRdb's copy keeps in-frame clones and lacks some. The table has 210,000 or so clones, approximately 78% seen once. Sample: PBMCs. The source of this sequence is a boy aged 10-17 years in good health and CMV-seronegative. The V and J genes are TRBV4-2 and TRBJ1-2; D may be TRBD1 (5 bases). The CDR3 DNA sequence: TGTGCCAGCAGCCAACCAGACAGACTTAACTATGGCTACACCTTC. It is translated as CASSQPDRLNYGYTF.